This passage covers 20 T cell receptor beta chains from one sample sequenced in a study of cytomegalovirus exposure and HLA in healthy donors. With 60 Vbeta and 13 Jbeta primers, the PCR was carried out. Data came from immunoSEQ multiplex PCR; TCRdb stores just in-frame clones and leaves some out. This sample yields around 200,000 clones, of which roughly four fifths are seen a single time; approximately 2.1% belongs to the top ten. The sample taken for sequencing was PBMCs. These receptors were obtained from a man aged 30 to 39 in good health and CMV-seronegative.

This clone was observed a handful of times. The V and J genes are TRBV11-2 and TRBJ1-5; 10 bases are a match to TRBD1. The CDR3 runs 14 residues. J was trimmed by 6 bases and V by 6 bases; bases with no gene match: 5. Germline lookup yields CDR1 SGHAT and CDR2 FQNNGV. Here the CDR3 DNA reads TGTGCCAGCAGTCCGACAGGGGGCGGTCAGCCCCAGCATTTT. This sequence encodes CASSPTGGGQPQHF. The variable domain in full, with the rest retrieved from reference TRBV11-2 and TRBJ1-5, is EAGVAQSPRYKIIEKRQSVAFWCNPISGHATLYWYQQILGQGPKLLIQFQNNGVVDDSQLPKDRFSAERLKGVDSTLKIQPAKLEDSAVYLCASSPTGGGQPQHFGDGTRLSIL.

The J gene is TRBJ2-1, the V gene TRBV11-2, with 8 bases lining up with TRBD2. The V segment lost 4 bases and the J segment 0 bases; nucleotides outside the gene matches: 5. Looked up from germline, CDR1 is SGHAT and CDR2 is FQNNGV. The CDR3 contains 16 residues. The CDR3 here is CASSSSGGGSYNEQFF. Written as DNA, the CDR3 is TGTGCCAGCAGCTCGAGCGGGGGTGGCTCCTACAATGAGCAGTTCTTC.

For this clone: One end of the junction varies from germline; a read error may be responsible. The V gene is TRBV9, the J gene TRBJ1-6; a possible D gene is TRBD1 (5 bases). This CDR3 region has 15 residues. Germline V gene sequence: CDR1 SGDLS, CDR2 YYNGEE. The CDR3 loop is CASSVDSSDNSPLHF. DNA for the CDR3: TGTGCCAGCAGCGTCGACAGCTCCGATAATTCACCCCTCCACTTT. The variable domain in full, completed from reference TRBV9 and TRBJ1-6, reads DSGVTQTPKHLITATGQRVTLRCSPRSGDLSVYWYQQSLDQGLQFLIQYYNGEERAKGNILERFSAQQFPDLHSELNLSSLELGDSALYFCASSVDSSDNSPLHFGNGTRLTVT.

The J gene is TRBJ2-7, the V gene TRBV4-1, with 11 bases aligning to TRBD1. Germline lookup yields CDR1 MGHRA and CDR2 YSYEKL. V was pared by 1 base and J by 6 bases, with 8 bases of the junction left unmatched. The CDR3 is made up of 16 amino acids. The CDR3 reads CASSQGAVGTGGEQYF. DNA of the CDR3: TGCGCCAGCAGCCAAGGGGCGGTTGGGACAGGGGGCGAGCAGTACTTC.

The V and J genes are TRBV29-1 and TRBJ2-1; TRBD1 is a possible D gene (5 bases). CDR1 and CDR2 from the germline V gene are SQVTM and ANQGSEA. V lost 3 bases, J lost 2 bases, and 11 bases lay in between. This CDR3 is 14 amino acids long. The CDR3 coding sequence is TGCAGCGTTGACGGGCAGGGAACCTACAATGAGCAGTTCTTC. Protein product: CSVDGQGTYNEQFF.

The chain uses TRBV2 and TRBJ2-5; D might be TRBD1 (5 bases). Germline V CDR1 and CDR2: SNHLY, FYNNEI. The V end lost 9 bases, the J end lost 2 bases, and 19 bases lay between the germline ends. The CDR3 sequence is 15 residues long. Written as DNA, the CDR3 is TGTGCCAGTCGAGAGAAAGGGGTCCCGCAAGAGACCCAGTACTTC. As protein: CASREKGVPQETQYF.

V is TRBV5-4 and J is TRBJ2-4, with TRBD2 matching 7 bases. CDR3 size: 14 residues. After removal of 0 bases from V and 10 bases from J, the junction contained 7 bases not matched to a gene. Germline V CDR1 and CDR2: SGHNT, YYREEE (reference sequence). Here the CDR3 DNA reads TGTGCCAGCAGCTTGGATAGCGGGCAGGAGATTCAGTACTTC. Its protein is CASSLDSGQEIQYF.

Regarding this clone: The junction does not match germline at one end; this may be a read error. V and J are TRBV2 and TRBJ1-4; the D gene is possibly TRBD1 (6 bases). This CDR3 comprises 13 residues. Germline lookup yields CDR1 SNHLY and CDR2 FYNNEI. CDR3 protein: CASSEAFTGQGSF. The CDR3 nucleotides read TGTGCCAGCAGTGAAGCGTTCACTGGGCAGGGGTCTTTT.

This rearrangement joins TRBV6-1 to TRBJ2-3, with 7 bases fitting TRBD2. Germline V gene data show CDR1 as MNHNS and CDR2 as SASEGT. The CDR3 loop spans 13 amino acids. The J segment lost 3 bases and the V segment lost 8 bases, leaving 5 bases of the junction unmatched. The CDR3 loop reads CASGLVFTDTQYF. The DNA of the CDR3 is TGTGCCAGCGGACTAGTATTTACAGATACGCAGTATTTT.

This clone was seen only a few times. The chain employs TRBV5-1 and TRBJ2-7; TRBD1 might be the D (6 bases). The CDR3 runs 14 residues. V lost 4 bases and J 1 base, leaving 12 bases between the germline ends. Germline V gene sequence: CDR1 SGHRS, CDR2 YFSETQ. The CDR3 protein is CASSTDSASYEQYF. CDR3 coding DNA: TGCGCCAGCAGCACGGACAGCGCATCCTACGAGCAGTACTTC.

The rearrangement joins TRBV10-3 to TRBJ2-5, with D maybe TRBD2 (6 bases). The CDR3 length is 14 residues. Germline CDR1 ENHRY, CDR2 SYGVKD. With 3 bases removed from V and 5 bases from J, the gap between germline ends came to 13 bases. CDR3 sequence reads: CAISDGRGMETQYF. CDR3 in DNA: TGTGCCATCAGTGACGGACGGGGGATGGAGACCCAGTACTTC.

The chain links TRBV7-9 to TRBJ2-7; D unresolved. Trimming removed 1 base from V and 4 bases from J, with 11 bases in between. This CDR3 spans 14 amino acids. Germline V gene lookup returns CDR1 SEHNR and CDR2 FQNEAQ (reference sequence). CDR3 in DNA: TGTGCCAGCAGCTTAGGGTCAGGCCCTTACGAGCAGTACTTC. As protein: CASSLGSGPYEQYF.

The chain carries TRBV4-2 and TRBJ1-5, with D maybe TRBD1 (6 bases). From germline, CDR1 is LGHNA and CDR2 YNFKEQ. V was pared by 1 base and J by 2 bases, with 24 bases between. CDR3 size: 20 residues. Here the CDR3 reads CASSQGGQGIDFRRNQPQHF. CDR3 sequence (DNA): TGTGCCAGCAGCCAAGGGGGGCAGGGAATCGATTTTAGGCGCAATCAGCCCCAGCATTTT.

The chain recombines TRBV27 with TRBJ2-1; 14 nucleotides align to TRBD2. The CDR3 is 16 amino acids. V lost 5 bases and J lost 11; bases outside the gene matches: 11. Germline-derived CDR1 and CDR2 are MNHEY and SMNVEV (reference sequence). The CDR3 protein is CASSPLDGLAGGKQFF. CDR3 coding DNA: TGTGCCAGCAGTCCCCTAGACGGACTAGCGGGGGGAAAGCAGTTCTTC.

The chain couples TRBV7-9 to TRBJ1-2, with TRBD1 matching over 7 bases. V lost 6 bases, J lost 3 bases, and 7 bases stayed unmatched. CDR1 SEHNR and CDR2 FQNEAQ come from the germline V gene (reference sequence). This CDR3 is 14 amino acids long. DNA of the CDR3: TGTGCCAGCAGACCTCGGACAGGCCACTATGGCTACACCTTC. This translates into CASRPRTGHYGYTF.

The chain couples TRBV5-4 to TRBJ1-2; the D gene is possibly TRBD1 (6 bases). The CDR3 totals 14 residues. Germline V CDR1 and CDR2: SGHNT, YYREEE (reference sequence). The germline V and J ends were trimmed by 2 bases and 7 bases, with 15 bases remaining between them. This CDR3 reads CASSLPPGGGGYTF. In DNA, the CDR3 is TGTGCCAGCAGCTTACCCCCGGGGGGCGGTGGCTACACCTTC.

In DNA, the CDR3 is TGTGCCAGCAGTGAAGGTAGCGGGAGGTTGGCAGATACGCAGTATTTT. Protein product: CASSEGSGRLADTQYF. V gene TRBV2 combines with J gene TRBJ2-3; 10 nucleotides line up with TRBD2. Germline V gene sequence: CDR1 SNHLY, CDR2 FYNNEI. The CDR3 spans 16 residues. With 1 base clipped from V and 4 bases from J, the junction kept 5 bases outside the gene matches.

As regards this clone: The sample has other DNA sequences that encode this CDR3 too. The chain couples TRBV5-1 to TRBJ2-5; D might be TRBD1 (6 bases). Germline V gene lookup returns CDR1 SGHRS and CDR2 YFSETQ. Between the trimmed V and J ends, which lost 2 bases and 4 bases, there was a span of 9 bases. This CDR3 comprises 13 residues. Here the CDR3 reads CASSLQGRETQYF. CDR3 sequence (DNA): TGCGCCAGCAGCTTACAGGGACGAGAGACCCAGTACTTC.

CDR3 nucleotides: TGTGCCAGCAGCGTAGCGGTAACCTCCTACGAGCAGTACTTC. Translating it yields CASSVAVTSYEQYF. The chain carries TRBV2 and TRBJ2-7; possibly TRBD2 for D (6 bases). The V end was cut by 6 bases, the J end by 0 bases, with 12 bases between. CDR1 is SNHLY and CDR2 is FYNNEI in the germline V gene. This CDR3 is built from 14 residues.

In this sample, this clone turned up once. The gene calls are TRBV5-1 and TRBJ2-4, with 7 bases fitting TRBD2. Germline values: CDR1 SGHRS, CDR2 YFSETQ. The CDR3 runs to 16 residues. The V gene end was trimmed by 0 bases and the J gene end by 0 bases; junction bases not matched to a gene: 3. The CDR3 sequence is CASSLEASGAKNIQYF. In DNA, the CDR3 is TGCGCCAGCAGCTTGGAGGCTAGCGGAGCCAAAAACATTCAGTACTTC.